The present entry profiles one T cell receptor (beta chain) with its context. This sample was taken from a study of OX40 agonist ivuxolimab in advanced cancers. Study at large: Mean age roughly 65 years, range about 23 to 85; roughly 82% male.

Measured with immunoSEQ multiplex PCR; TCRdb has only the in-frame clones, and not every one. The sample yields about 70,000 clones, 80% to 95% seen once. The V and J ends lost 1 base and 3 bases respectively, with 3 bases between them. Germline-derived CDR1 and CDR2 are LGHNT and FRNRAP. This CDR3 is built from 12 residues. The TCR originated in an adult with an advanced solid tumor such as melanoma, head and neck, liver or kidney cancer. The sequenced sample was CD4+ or CD8+ T cells sorted from blood, obtained in a trial of the OX40 agonist ivuxolimab. The V call is TRBV12-5, the J call TRBJ1-1, with D unresolved. The CDR3 DNA sequence: TGTGCTAGTGGTTTGGCTTACACTGAAGCTTTCTTT. This sequence encodes CASGLAYTEAFF.